The next 2 T cell receptor beta chains were all read from a single sample in a study of blood T cell repertoires in COVID-19. The protocol was immunoSEQ multiplex PCR, while the TCRdb copy is restricted to in-frame clones and leaves out a portion. This table holds approximately 120,000 clones, 80% to 85% found once. Sequencing used PBMCs or T cells enriched from blood (not recorded which). The receptors stem from a man aged 25-40 years who had recovered from COVID-19.

The rearrangement uses TRBV14 and TRBJ1-6; 7 bases agree with TRBD1. Per the germline V gene, CDR1 is SGHDN and CDR2 is FVKESK. V shed 4 bases, J shed 0 bases, and the junction held 12 bases outside the gene matches. The CDR3 loop spans 19 amino acids. CDR3 protein: CASSPSTGIVPSYNSPLHF. CDR3 DNA sequence: TGTGCCAGCAGCCCTTCGACAGGGATTGTCCCCTCCTATAATTCACCCCTCCACTTT.

The table lists this clone with many counts. The V and J genes are TRBV6-5 and TRBJ2-2, with 12 bases that match TRBD2. The trim removed 6 bases at V and 7 bases at J, leaving 3 bases unmatched. Germline V gives CDR1 MNHEY, CDR2 SVGAGI. This CDR3 contains 14 residues. DNA for the CDR3: TGTGCCAGCAGCGGGACTAGCGGGTTCGGGGAGCTGTTTTTT. This sequence encodes CASSGTSGFGELFF.